Below are 26 T cell receptor beta chains sequenced from a single sample in a study of identical twins (dated by TCRdb to the mid-2010s). Library preparation employed 5' RACE. Sequenced using an Illumina HiSeq 2000. TCRdb ran its own pipeline on the public reads, namely fastp trimming at Q25 and MiXCR clone calling, and kept in-frame beta chains. Here each entry gathers all rows of one CDR3 protein and keeps the most common genes and DNA. The sample data list about 220,000 distinct CDR3 sequences, and roughly 7.5% of these were observed just once. The ten largest clonotypes hold just under 2% of the sample. This sample was also put to use in a study of yellow fever vaccine responses in identical twins.

Sequencing was done on a sample of memory (CD45RO+) T cells sorted from blood. The meaning of the sample's cell subset or site label: CD45RO+ enriched T cells. These receptor sequences come from a woman younger than 35 in good health.

A few counts support this clonotype. This sequence joins TRBV12-3 or TRBV12-4 and TRBJ1-4; TRBD1 aligns across 9 bases. The V and J ends lost 5 bases and 3 bases, in that order; junction bases with no gene match: 10. The CDR3 extends over 17 amino acids. The CDR3 sequence is CASSLWGQGEANEKLFF. CDR3 bases: TGTGCCAGCAGTCTTTGGGGACAGGGTGAAGCTAATGAAAAACTGTTTTTT.

V usage is TRBV2 and J usage is TRBJ1-1, with TRBD1 matching 7 bases. Trimming removed 4 bases from V and 1 base from J; junction bases left unmatched: 9. CDR1 and CDR2 (germline): SNHLY, FYNNEI. This CDR3 region has 16 residues. As DNA, the CDR3 is TGTGCCAGCAGTGGGCCCGGACAGGCAACGAACACTGAAGCTTTCTTT. This codes for CASSGPGQATNTEAFF. Variable domain in full (rest from reference TRBV2 and TRBJ1-1): EPEVTQTPSHQVTQMGQEVILRCVPISNHLYFYWYRQILGQKVEFLVSFYNNEISEKSEIFDDQFSVERPDGSNFTLKIRSTKLEDSAMYFCASSGPGQATNTEAFFGQGTRLTVV.

This clonotype was observed a few times. The chain combines TRBV10-3 with TRBJ2-2; D is unresolved. CDR1 ENHRY and CDR2 SYGVKD come from the germline V gene. This CDR3 is built from 15 residues. Trimming took off 2 bases at V and 0 bases at J, with 7 bases between the two ends. CDR3 sequence: CAISETPSNTGELFF. The CDR3 DNA is TGTGCCATCAGTGAGACACCCTCGAACACCGGGGAGCTGTTTTTT.

This clonotype was seen more than once but under ten times. The gene calls are TRBV4-3 and TRBJ1-4; the match to TRBD1 covers 9 bases. Losses at the gene ends were 4 bases for V and 12 bases for J; bases not matched to a gene: 9. Germline V gene data show CDR1 as LGHNA and CDR2 as YSLEER. The CDR3 has 14 residues. CDR3 residues: CASSRGQGNFELFF. The CDR3 bases are TGCGCCAGCAGCCGCGGACAGGGGAATTTTGAACTGTTTTTT.

This clonotype was seen repeatedly, ten times or more. The CDR3: CATSSPRTGGYTAQYF. In DNA, the CDR3 is TGTGCCACCAGCAGTCCTAGGACAGGGGGCTATACAGCGCAGTACTTC. The chain uses TRBV15 and TRBJ2-7; 11 bases align to TRBD1. The CDR3 spans 16 residues. V shed 3 bases, J shed 9 bases, and the junction held 13 bases outside the gene matches. In germline, CDR1 is LNHNV, CDR2 YYDKDF (reference sequence).

In its sample, this clonotype was seen a few times. V is TRBV9 and J is TRBJ2-3; a weak D match, TRBD2 (7 bases). The CDR3 covers 15 residues. Germline loops: CDR1 SGDLS, CDR2 YYNGEE. V was pared by 0 bases and J by 5 bases, with 13 bases between. CDR3 amino acids: CASSVAWGGQDTQYF. CDR3 DNA sequence: TGTGCCAGCAGCGTAGCGTGGGGGGGCCAAGATACGCAGTATTTT.

The sample holds many counts of this clonotype. The V and J genes are TRBV6-6 and TRBJ2-7; TRBD1 matches 9 bases. The CDR3 has 12 residues. Germline V gene sequence: CDR1 MNHNY, CDR2 SVGAGI (reference sequence). The V gene end was trimmed by 7 bases and the J gene end by 5 bases; junction bases not matched to a gene: 3. The CDR3 DNA reads as TGTGCCAGCACCACAGGGGGCCACGAGCAGTACTTC. Amino acids: CASTTGGHEQYF.

V gene TRBV19 combines with J gene TRBJ2-5; perhaps TRBD1 as D (5 bases). The CDR3 loop spans 14 amino acids. Trimming removed 3 bases at V and 5 bases at J, with 13 bases between. The germline gives CDR1 LNHDA, CDR2 SQIVND (reference sequence). This CDR3 is CASSMGQGTETQYF. CDR3 coding DNA: TGTGCCAGTAGTATGGGTCAGGGTACGGAGACCCAGTACTTC.

This clonotype was counted many times. The rearrangement links TRBV11-2 to TRBJ2-3; TRBD2 agrees at 7 bases. Unmatched junction bases numbered 7, after V lost 5 bases and J lost 5 bases. The CDR3 is 14 amino acids. The V gene's germline CDR1 is SGHAT and CDR2 FQNNGV. Here the CDR3 reads CASSQRTSLDTQYF. CDR3 bases: TGTGCCAGCAGCCAACGGACTAGTTTAGATACGCAGTATTTT.

The chain joins TRBV20-1 to TRBJ2-1, with 14 positions matching TRBD2. The ends lost 5 bases at V and 9 bases at J; junction bases unmatched: 9. There are 15 residues in the CDR3. From germline, CDR1 is DFQATT and CDR2 SNEGSKA (reference sequence). CDR3 nucleotide sequence: TGCAGTGCTTCCTCCGGGACTAGCGGGAGTAGTGAGCAGTTCTTC. It translates to CSASSGTSGSSEQFF.

This clonotype has a single count. The V gene is TRBV3-1, the J gene TRBJ1-2, with D uncertain. CDR1 is LGHDT, CDR2 YNNKEL, per germline (reference sequence). With 1 base removed from V and 6 bases from J, the gap between germline ends came to 12 bases. The CDR3 loop spans 14 amino acids. In DNA, the CDR3 is TGTGCCAGCAGCCAAGGGGTACGGACTCATGGCTACACCTTC. This sequence encodes CASSQGVRTHGYTF.

This clonotype came up a few times. CDR3 residues: CASSLKQRGSSYNEQFF. The DNA for the CDR3 is TGTGCCAGCAGCTTAAAACAGCGGGGGAGCTCCTACAATGAGCAGTTCTTC. The chain has TRBV7-8 and TRBJ2-1; 8 bases are shared with TRBD2. The CDR3 loop spans 17 amino acids. J was trimmed by 0 bases and V by 2 bases; bases with no gene match: 6. Germline CDR1 and CDR2: SGHVS and FQNEAQ.

The chain joins TRBV6-2 or TRBV6-3 to TRBJ2-2; D not certain. V lost 6 bases to trimming and J lost 9 bases, with 5 bases between them. Germline CDR1 is MNHEY and CDR2 is SVGEGT. CDR3 length: 10 residues. CDR3 sequence (DNA): TGTGCCAGCAGCGACTGGGAGCTGTTTTTT. Translated: CASSDWELFF.

This clonotype was observed a few times. The chain joins TRBV6-4 to TRBJ2-1; no clear D. The length of the CDR3 is 13 residues. Looked up from germline, CDR1 is MRHNA and CDR2 is SNTAGT. V lost 4 bases and J 9 bases, leaving 13 bases between the germline ends. CDR3 amino acids: CASSVEVAGEQFF. DNA for the CDR3: TGTGCCAGCAGTGTCGAGGTTGCAGGTGAGCAGTTCTTC.

The chain uses TRBV16 and TRBJ2-3; either TRBD1 or TRBD2 may supply D (6 bases each). Trimming shortened V by 0 bases and J by 5 bases, and 12 bases separated the two germline ends. The germline gives CDR1 KGHSY, CDR2 FQNENV. The CDR3 is 15 residues long. For the CDR3, the DNA is TGTGCCAGCAGCCAATCCCCGGGGGCCCAAGATACGCAGTATTTT. Its translation is CASSQSPGAQDTQYF.

This clonotype was counted only a few times. The rearrangement links TRBV6-5 to TRBJ2-5; 7 nucleotides line up with TRBD2. This CDR3 spans 14 amino acids. Germline lookup yields CDR1 MNHEY and CDR2 SVGAGI. The V and J ends lost 2 bases and 5 bases, in that order; junction bases with no gene match: 5. This CDR3 is CASSYRGVDETQYF. In DNA form, the CDR3 reads TGTGCCAGCAGTTACCGGGGGGTAGATGAGACCCAGTACTTC.

A few counts support this clonotype. The rearrangement uses TRBV7-8 and TRBJ1-1; TRBD1 might be the D (5 bases). Trimming left V 2 bases short and J 4 bases short, with 8 bases between. The CDR3 loop spans 13 amino acids. Germline values: CDR1 SGHVS, CDR2 FQNEAQ. The CDR3 region is CASSLTGTTEAFF. CDR3 DNA: TGTGCCAGCAGCTTAACGGGGACCACTGAAGCTTTCTTT.

The chain joins TRBV11-2 to TRBJ2-3, with D tentatively TRBD2 (6 bases). The CDR3 is 15 amino acids. Germline values: CDR1 SGHAT, CDR2 FQNNGV. Trimming pared 2 bases from V and 1 base from J, leaving 10 bases between. CDR3 residues: CASSLYWGGTDTQYF. CDR3 DNA: TGTGCCAGCAGCTTATATTGGGGGGGCACAGATACGCAGTATTTT.

This clonotype was picked up many times. This chain joins TRBV5-1 and TRBJ1-5; D is possibly TRBD1 (6 bases). Trimming pared 4 bases from V and 6 bases from J, leaving 17 bases between. The CDR3 length is 15 residues. Germline V gene sequence: CDR1 SGHRS, CDR2 YFSETQ. This CDR3 reads CASSLKGGAGQPQHF. DNA for the CDR3: TGCGCCAGCAGCCTTAAGGGGGGGGCAGGTCAGCCCCAGCATTTT.

The rearrangement uses TRBV6-1 and TRBJ1-4, with 9 nucleotides matching TRBD1. The CDR3 sequence is 14 residues long. Germline CDR1 MNHNS, CDR2 SASEGT. V lost 6 bases, J lost 8 bases, and 7 bases stayed unmatched. CDR3 DNA sequence: TGTGCCAGCAGGCGCCGGGACAGGGAGGAAAAACTGTTTTTT. It codes for CASRRRDREEKLFF.

There are many counts of this clonotype. The V and J genes are TRBV4-3 and TRBJ2-2, with TRBD2 matching over 7 bases. V was clipped by 0 bases and J by 6 bases; unmatched bases: 4. Germline V lookup: CDR1 LGHNA, CDR2 YSLEER. CDR3 length: 15 residues. The DNA of the CDR3 is TGCGCCAGCAGCCAAGACCTCGGACTAGCCGGGGAGCTGTTTTTT. It encodes CASSQDLGLAGELFF.

This clonotype turned up a few times. This chain links TRBV6-1 with TRBJ2-2, with 15 positions matching TRBD2. Germline CDR1 MNHNS, CDR2 SASEGT. With V trimmed by 6 bases and J by 6 bases, 8 bases remained unmatched. The CDR3 covers 17 residues. CDR3 bases: TGTGCCAGCAGCCGGACTAGCGGGGGGGCAAATGCCGGGGAGCTGTTTTTT. It specifies CASSRTSGGANAGELFF.

This clonotype was counted between two and nine times. The genes are TRBV12-3 or TRBV12-4 and TRBJ2-5; 10 bases map to TRBD1. The CDR3 runs to 15 residues. With 3 bases clipped from V and 5 bases from J, the junction kept 6 bases outside the gene matches. This chain's CDR3 is CASSFGTGDGETQYF. DNA for the CDR3: TGTGCCAGCAGTTTTGGGACAGGGGACGGGGAGACCCAGTACTTC.

The chain carries TRBV24-1 and TRBJ2-3; D tentatively fits TRBD1 or TRBD2 (6 bases each). The germline V and J ends were trimmed by 2 bases and 1 base, with 15 bases remaining between them. In germline, CDR1 is KGHDR, CDR2 SFDVKD. The CDR3 contains 17 residues. The chain's CDR3 is CATSDSSGAIRTDTQYF. CDR3 DNA: TGTGCCACCAGTGATTCCTCGGGGGCGATCCGCACAGATACGCAGTATTTT.

This clonotype has a handful of counts. The rearrangement uses TRBV11-2 and TRBJ1-2, with a tentative D call TRBD1 (5 bases). This CDR3 spans 11 amino acids. V was clipped by 10 bases and J by 8 bases, with 14 bases between them. CDR1 and CDR2 (germline): SGHAT, FQNNGV. The CDR3 sequence is CATPEGIGYTF. In DNA, the CDR3 is TGTGCCACCCCGGAGGGGATCGGCTACACCTTC.

CDR3 amino acids: CASSWGDRDFNTEAFF. CDR3 nucleotides: TGCGCCAGCAGCTGGGGGGACAGGGACTTCAACACTGAAGCTTTCTTT. This rearrangement joins TRBV5-1 to TRBJ1-1, with TRBD1 identical over 9 bases. CDR1 and CDR2 (germline): SGHRS, YFSETQ. J lost 2 bases, V lost 3 bases, and 8 bases had no gene match. The CDR3 has 16 amino acids.